This T cell receptor beta chain was sequenced for a study of CD8 T cells in ankylosing spondylitis. This clonotype was seen only a few times. TCRdb itself ran the 5' RACE reads through MiXCR, one entry per CDR3 protein. The profile shows around 140,000 distinct CDR3 sequences, approximately 10% of them singletons. This clonotype was obtained from a female donor with ankylosing spondylitis or in good health (not recorded which). Sequencing input: blood, either unsorted or a sorted T cell fraction (not recorded which).

CDR3 in amino acids: CATQQPSFNTGELFF. DNA of the CDR3: TGTGCCACCCAACAGCCTAGCTTTAACACCGGGGAGCTGTTTTTT. The chain joins TRBV19 to TRBJ2-2; perhaps TRBD2 as D (5 bases). This CDR3 is 15 amino acids long. Trimming removed 10 bases from V and 2 bases from J, with 17 bases in between. In germline, CDR1 is LNHDA, CDR2 SQIVND (reference sequence).